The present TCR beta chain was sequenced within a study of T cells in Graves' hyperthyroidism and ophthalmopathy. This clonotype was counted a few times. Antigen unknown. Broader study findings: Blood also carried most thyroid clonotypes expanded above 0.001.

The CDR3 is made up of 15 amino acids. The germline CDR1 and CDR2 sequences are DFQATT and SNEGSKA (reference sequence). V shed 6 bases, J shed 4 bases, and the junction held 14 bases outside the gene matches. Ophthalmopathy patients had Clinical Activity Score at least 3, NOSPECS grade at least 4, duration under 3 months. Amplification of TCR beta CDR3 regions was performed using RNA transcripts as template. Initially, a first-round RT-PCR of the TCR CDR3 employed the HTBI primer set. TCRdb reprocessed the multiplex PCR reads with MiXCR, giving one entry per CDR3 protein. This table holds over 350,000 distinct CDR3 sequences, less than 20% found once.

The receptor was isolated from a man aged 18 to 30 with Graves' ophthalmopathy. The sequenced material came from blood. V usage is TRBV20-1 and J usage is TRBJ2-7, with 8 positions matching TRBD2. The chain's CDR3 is CSAPSRGGSRYEQYF. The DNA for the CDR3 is TGCAGTGCGCCGTCCCGGGGGGGGAGTAGGTACGAGCAGTACTTC.